This T cell receptor (beta chain) was documented in a study of early stage breast cancer tumors. Tissue for this sample was collected roughly 1.8-4.5 cm from the breast tumor. Sufficient DNA from normal breast often required roughly 85-340 mg tissue. The CDR3 is 13 amino acids. V was pared by 2 bases and J by 13 bases, with 17 bases between. CDR1 is SGHVS and CDR2 is FQNEAQ in the germline V gene. Clones were sequenced by immunoSEQ multiplex PCR, and TCRdb holds only the in-frame ones, with some missing. The sample has some 8,000 clones, 70% to 80% seen once. V and J are TRBV7-8 and TRBJ1-2; a weak D match, TRBD1 (6 bases). The specimen sequenced was normal breast tissue next to the tumor. The clonotype comes from a person between 60 and 69 years old with breast cancer. The DNA of the CDR3 is TGTGCCAGCAGCTTACGATGGGACACCCGTCCCACCTTC. Translated: CASSLRWDTRPTF.